The present entry profiles one T cell receptor (beta chain) with its context. The data were obtained in a study of blood T cell repertoires in COVID-19. This CDR3 contains 15 residues. Trimming took 4 bases from V and 4 from J; bases not matched to a gene: 7. Germline values: CDR1 MNHEY, CDR2 SMNVEV (reference sequence). The protocol was immunoSEQ multiplex PCR, while the TCRdb copy is restricted to in-frame clones and leaves out a portion. This table holds tens of thousands of clones, approximately 84% found once. This TCR came from a man between 45 and 60 years old with active COVID-19. This chain joins TRBV27 and TRBJ1-1; TRBD1 aligns across 9 bases. Specimen: peripheral blood. This chain's CDR3 is CASSSRTGVGTEAFF. CDR3 in DNA: TGTGCCAGCAGTTCCCGGACAGGGGTAGGCACTGAAGCTTTCTTT.